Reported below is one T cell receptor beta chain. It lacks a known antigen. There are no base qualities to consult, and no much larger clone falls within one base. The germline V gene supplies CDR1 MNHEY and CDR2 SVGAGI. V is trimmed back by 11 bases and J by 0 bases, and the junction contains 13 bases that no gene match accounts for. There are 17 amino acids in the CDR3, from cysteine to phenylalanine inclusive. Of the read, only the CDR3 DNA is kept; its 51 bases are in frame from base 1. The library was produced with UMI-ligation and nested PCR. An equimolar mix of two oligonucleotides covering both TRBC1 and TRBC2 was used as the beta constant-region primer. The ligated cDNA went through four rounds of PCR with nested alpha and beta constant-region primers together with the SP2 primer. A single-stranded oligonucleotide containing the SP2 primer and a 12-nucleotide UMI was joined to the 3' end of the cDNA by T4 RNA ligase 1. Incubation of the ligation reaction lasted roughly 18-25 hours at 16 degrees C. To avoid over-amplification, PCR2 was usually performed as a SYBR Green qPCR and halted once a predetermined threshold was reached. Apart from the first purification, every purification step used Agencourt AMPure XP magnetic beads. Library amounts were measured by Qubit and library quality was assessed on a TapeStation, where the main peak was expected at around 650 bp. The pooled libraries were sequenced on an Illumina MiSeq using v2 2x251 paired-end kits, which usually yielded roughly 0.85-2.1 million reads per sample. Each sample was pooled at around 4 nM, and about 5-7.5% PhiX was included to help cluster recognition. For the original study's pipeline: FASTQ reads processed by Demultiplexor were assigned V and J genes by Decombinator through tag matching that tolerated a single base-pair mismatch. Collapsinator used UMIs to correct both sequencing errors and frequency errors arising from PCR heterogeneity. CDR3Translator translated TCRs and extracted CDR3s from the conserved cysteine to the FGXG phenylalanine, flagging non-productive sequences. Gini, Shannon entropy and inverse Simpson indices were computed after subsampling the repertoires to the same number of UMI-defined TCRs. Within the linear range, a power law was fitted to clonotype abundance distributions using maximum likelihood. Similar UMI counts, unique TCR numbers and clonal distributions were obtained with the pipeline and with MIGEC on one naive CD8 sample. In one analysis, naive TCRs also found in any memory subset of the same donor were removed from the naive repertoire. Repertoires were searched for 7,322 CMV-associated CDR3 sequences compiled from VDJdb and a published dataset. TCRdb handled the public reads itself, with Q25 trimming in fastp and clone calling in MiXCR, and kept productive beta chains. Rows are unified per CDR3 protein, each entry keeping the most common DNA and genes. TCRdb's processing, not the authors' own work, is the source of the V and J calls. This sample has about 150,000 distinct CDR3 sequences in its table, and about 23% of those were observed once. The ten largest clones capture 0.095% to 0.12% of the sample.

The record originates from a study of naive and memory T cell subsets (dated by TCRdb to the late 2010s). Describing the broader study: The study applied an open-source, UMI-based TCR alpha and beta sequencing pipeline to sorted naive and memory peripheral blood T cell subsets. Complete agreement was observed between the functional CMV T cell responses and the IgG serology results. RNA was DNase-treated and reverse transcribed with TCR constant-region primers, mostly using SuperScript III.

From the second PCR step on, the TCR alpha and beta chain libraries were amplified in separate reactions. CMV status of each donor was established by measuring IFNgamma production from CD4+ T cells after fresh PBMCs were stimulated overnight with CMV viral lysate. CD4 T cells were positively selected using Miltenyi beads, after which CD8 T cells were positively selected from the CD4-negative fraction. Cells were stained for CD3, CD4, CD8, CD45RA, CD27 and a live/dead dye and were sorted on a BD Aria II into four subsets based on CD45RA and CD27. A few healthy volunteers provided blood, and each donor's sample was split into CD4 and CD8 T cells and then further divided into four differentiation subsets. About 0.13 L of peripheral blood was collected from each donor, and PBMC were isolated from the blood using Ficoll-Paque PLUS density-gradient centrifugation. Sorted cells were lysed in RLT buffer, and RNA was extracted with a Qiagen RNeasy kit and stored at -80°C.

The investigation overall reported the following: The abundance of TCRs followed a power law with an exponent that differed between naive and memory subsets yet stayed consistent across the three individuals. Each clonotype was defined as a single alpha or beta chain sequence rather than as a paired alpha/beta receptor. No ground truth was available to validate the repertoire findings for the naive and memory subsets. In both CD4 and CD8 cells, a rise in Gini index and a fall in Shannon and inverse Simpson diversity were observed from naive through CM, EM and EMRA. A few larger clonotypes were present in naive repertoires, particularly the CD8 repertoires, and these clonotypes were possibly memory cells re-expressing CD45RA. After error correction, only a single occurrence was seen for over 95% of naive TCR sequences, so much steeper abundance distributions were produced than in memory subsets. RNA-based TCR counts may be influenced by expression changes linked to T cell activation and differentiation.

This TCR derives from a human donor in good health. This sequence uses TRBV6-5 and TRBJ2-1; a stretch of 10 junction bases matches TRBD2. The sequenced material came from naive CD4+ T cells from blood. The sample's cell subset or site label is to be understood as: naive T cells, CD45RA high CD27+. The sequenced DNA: TGTGCCGCACGGGCTAGCGGGAGCCAGAGCTCCTACAATGAGCAGTTCTTC. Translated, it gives CAARASGSQSSYNEQFF.